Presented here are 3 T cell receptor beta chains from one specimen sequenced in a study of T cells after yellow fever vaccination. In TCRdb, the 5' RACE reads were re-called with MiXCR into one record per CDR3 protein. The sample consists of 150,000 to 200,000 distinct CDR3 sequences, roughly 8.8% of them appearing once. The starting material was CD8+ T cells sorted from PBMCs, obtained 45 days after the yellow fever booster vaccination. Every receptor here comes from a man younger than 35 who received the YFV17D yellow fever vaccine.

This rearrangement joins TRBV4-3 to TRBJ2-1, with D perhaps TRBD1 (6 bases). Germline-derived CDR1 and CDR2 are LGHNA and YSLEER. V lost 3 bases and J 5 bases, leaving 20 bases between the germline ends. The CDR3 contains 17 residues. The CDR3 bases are TGCGCCAGCAGCCAGGATACCTACAGGGAAAAGGACAATGAGCAGTTCTTC. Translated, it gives CASSQDTYREKDNEQFF.

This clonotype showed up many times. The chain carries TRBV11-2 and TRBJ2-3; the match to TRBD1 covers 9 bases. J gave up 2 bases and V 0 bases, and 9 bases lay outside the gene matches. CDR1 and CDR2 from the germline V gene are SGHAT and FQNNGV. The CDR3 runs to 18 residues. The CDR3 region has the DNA TGTGCCAGCAGCTTAGATTATCTGGACAGGGGCGCCACAGATACGCAGTATTTT. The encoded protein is CASSLDYLDRGATDTQYF.

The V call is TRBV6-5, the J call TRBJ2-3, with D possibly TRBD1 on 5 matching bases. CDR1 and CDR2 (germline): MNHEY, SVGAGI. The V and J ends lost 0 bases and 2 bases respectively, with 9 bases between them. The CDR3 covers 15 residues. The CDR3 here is CASSYSQAHTDTQYF. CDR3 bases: TGTGCCAGCAGTTACTCACAGGCACACACAGATACGCAGTATTTT.